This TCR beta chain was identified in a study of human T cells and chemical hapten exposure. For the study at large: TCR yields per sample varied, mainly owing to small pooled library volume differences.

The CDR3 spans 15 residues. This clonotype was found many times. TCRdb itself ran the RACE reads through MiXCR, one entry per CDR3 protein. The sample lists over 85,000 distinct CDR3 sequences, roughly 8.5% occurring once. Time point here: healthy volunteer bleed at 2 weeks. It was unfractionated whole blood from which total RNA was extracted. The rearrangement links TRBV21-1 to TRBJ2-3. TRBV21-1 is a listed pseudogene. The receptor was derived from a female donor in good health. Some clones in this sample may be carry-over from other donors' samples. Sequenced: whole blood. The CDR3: CASSKAKRSTDTQYF. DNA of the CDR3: TGTGCCAGCAGCAAAGCAAAGCGTAGCACAGATACGCAGTATTTT.